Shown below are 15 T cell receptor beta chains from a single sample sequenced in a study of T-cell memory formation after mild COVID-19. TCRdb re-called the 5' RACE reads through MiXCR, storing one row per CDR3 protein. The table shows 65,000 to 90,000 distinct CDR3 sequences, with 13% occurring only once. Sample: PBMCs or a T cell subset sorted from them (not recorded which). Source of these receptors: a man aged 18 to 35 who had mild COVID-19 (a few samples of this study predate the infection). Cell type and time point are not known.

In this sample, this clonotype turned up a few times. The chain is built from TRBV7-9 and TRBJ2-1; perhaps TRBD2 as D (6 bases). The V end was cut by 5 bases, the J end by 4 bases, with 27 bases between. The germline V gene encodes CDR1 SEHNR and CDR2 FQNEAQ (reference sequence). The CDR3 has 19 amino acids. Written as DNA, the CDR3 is TGTGCCAGCAGCGGAGCGGGCAGGGTCGTGGGGTCTCCATACAATGAGCAGTTCTTC. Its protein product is CASSGAGRVVGSPYNEQFF.

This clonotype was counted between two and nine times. DNA of the CDR3: TGCGCCAGCAGTAATCTAGAGGGTATCACAGATACGCAGTATTTT. Translation gives CASSNLEGITDTQYF. The V call is TRBV5-1, the J call TRBJ2-3; possibly TRBD2 for D (5 bases). V dropped 5 bases and J dropped 2 bases, with 15 bases sitting between them. CDR1 SGHRS and CDR2 YFSETQ come from the germline V gene. The CDR3 is made up of 15 amino acids.

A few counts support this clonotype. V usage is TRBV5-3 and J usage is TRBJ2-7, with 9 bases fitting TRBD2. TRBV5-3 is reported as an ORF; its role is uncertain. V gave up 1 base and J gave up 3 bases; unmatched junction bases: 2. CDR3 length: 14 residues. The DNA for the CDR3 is TGTGCCAGAAGCTTGCGTAGCGGGGGCTACGAGCAGTACTTC. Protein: CARSLRSGGYEQYF.

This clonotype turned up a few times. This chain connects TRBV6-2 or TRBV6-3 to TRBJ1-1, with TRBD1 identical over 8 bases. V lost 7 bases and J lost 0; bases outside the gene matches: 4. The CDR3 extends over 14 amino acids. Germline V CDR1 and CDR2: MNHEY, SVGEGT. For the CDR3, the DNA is TGTGCCAGCAATCCGACAGGGGTGAACACTGAAGCTTTCTTT. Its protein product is CASNPTGVNTEAFF.

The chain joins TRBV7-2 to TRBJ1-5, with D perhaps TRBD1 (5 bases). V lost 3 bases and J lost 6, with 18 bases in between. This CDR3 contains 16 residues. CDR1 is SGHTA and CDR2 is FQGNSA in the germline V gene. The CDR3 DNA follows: TGTGCCAGCAGCTTCAACGTCCGGGGACCGGGTCAGCCCCAGCATTTT. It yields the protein CASSFNVRGPGQPQHF.

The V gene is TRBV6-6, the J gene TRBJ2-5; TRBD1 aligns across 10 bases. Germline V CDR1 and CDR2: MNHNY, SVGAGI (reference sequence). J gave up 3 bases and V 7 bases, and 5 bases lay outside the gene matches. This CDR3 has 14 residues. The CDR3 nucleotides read TGTGCCAGCATTAGACAGGGGGCGGAAGAGACCCAGTACTTC. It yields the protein CASIRQGAEETQYF.

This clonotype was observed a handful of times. As DNA, the CDR3 is TGTGCCAGCAGCACCTGGGACAGCTCCTACGAGCAGTACTTC. This gives the protein CASSTWDSSYEQYF. This sequence joins TRBV7-9 and TRBJ2-7; TRBD1 agrees at 7 bases. Germline V gives CDR1 SEHNR, CDR2 FQNEAQ (reference sequence). V lost 5 bases to trimming and J lost 0 bases; unmatched junction nucleotides: 4. The CDR3 contains 14 residues.

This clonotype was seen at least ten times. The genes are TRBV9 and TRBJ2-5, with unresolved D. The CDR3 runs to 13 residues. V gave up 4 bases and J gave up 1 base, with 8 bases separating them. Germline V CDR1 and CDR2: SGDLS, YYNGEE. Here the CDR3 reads CASSRTTQETQYF. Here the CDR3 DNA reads TGTGCCAGCAGCCGAACTACCCAAGAGACCCAGTACTTC.

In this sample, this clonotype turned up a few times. The CDR3 is CASRTSSTGELFF. The DNA for the CDR3 is TGTGCCAGTCGGACGTCGTCAACCGGGGAGCTGTTTTTT. The chain combines TRBV9 with TRBJ2-2; D remains unclear. The length of the CDR3 is 13 residues. V was trimmed by 8 bases and J by 5 bases, leaving 13 bases between them. Germline lookup yields CDR1 SGDLS and CDR2 YYNGEE.

CDR3 residues: CASSDRGWDTEAFF. CDR3 coding DNA: TGTGCCAGCAGTGACAGGGGATGGGACACTGAAGCTTTCTTT. The gene calls are TRBV2 and TRBJ1-1; D may be TRBD1 (6 bases). Per the germline V gene, CDR1 is SNHLY and CDR2 is FYNNEI. Trimming cost V 3 bases and J 3 bases, with 11 bases left between them. The CDR3 has 14 residues.

As DNA, the CDR3 is TGCGCCAGCAGCTTTTGGACAGGGAACACCGGGGAGCTGTTTTTT. Protein product: CASSFWTGNTGELFF. This chain connects TRBV5-1 to TRBJ2-2, with 7 bases identical to TRBD1. Looked up from germline, CDR1 is SGHRS and CDR2 is YFSETQ. The CDR3 is made up of 15 amino acids. The ends lost 2 bases at V and 1 base at J; junction bases unmatched: 2.

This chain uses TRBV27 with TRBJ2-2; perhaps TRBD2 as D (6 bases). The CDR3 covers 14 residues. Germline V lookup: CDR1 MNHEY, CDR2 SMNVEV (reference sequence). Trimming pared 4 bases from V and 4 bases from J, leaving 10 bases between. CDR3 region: CASSSGTLTGELFF. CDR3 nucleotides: TGTGCCAGCAGTTCCGGGACTCTCACCGGGGAGCTGTTTTTT.

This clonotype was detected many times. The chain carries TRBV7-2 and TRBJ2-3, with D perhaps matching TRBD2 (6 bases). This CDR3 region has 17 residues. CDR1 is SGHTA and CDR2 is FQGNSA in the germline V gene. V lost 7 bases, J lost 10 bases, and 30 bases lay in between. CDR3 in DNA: TGTGCCAGCACCGCCATCCGGGACCCCTTTGGGGAGGAGGCGCAGTATTTT. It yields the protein CASTAIRDPFGEEAQYF.

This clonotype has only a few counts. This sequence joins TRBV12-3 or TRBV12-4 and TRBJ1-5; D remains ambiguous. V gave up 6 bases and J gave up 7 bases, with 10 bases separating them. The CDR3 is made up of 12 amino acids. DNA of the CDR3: TGTGCCAGCAGGCAATCCAGGCAGCCCCAGCATTTT. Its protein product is CASRQSRQPQHF.

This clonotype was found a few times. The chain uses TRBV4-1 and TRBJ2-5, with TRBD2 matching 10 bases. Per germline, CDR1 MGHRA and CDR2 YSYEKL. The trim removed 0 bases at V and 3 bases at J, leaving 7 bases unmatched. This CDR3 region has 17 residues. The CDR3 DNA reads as TGCGCCAGCAGCCAAGATTGGACGCTAGCGGGGGAAGAGACCCAGTACTTC. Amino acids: CASSQDWTLAGEETQYF.